This T cell receptor beta chain was sequenced during a study of blood T cell repertoires in COVID-19. Measured with immunoSEQ multiplex PCR; TCRdb has only the in-frame clones, and not every one. The table has over 300,000 clones, 89% seen once. Sequences were obtained from peripheral blood. The TCR comes from a man aged 18 to 35 who had recovered from COVID-19.

The CDR3 DNA reads as TGCAGCGTAAGACAGGGGGGAACAGATACGCAGTATTTT. Translating it yields CSVRQGGTDTQYF. J is TRBJ2-3 and V is TRBV29-1, with TRBD1 matching 9 bases. The CDR3 has 13 residues. Germline assignment: CDR1 SQVTM and CDR2 ANQGSEA. With 6 bases clipped from V and 3 bases from J, the junction kept 4 bases outside the gene matches.